This T cell receptor (beta chain) is drawn from a study of T cell changes during pregnancy in multiple sclerosis (dated by TCRdb to about 2019). Regarding the research as a whole: In women with multiple sclerosis, the researchers looked at how the T cell repertoire shifted as pregnancy progressed.

Library preparation was by the immunoSEQ multiplex PCR assay. The table comes from immuneACCESS by way of TCRdb, which keeps in-frame sequences with V and J called. Part of the clones is missing from these tables; in studies checked, under half for an unresolved V gene and the rest for unknown reasons. In all, the sample holds 15,000 to 20,000 clones, and around 90% of those were seen once. Approximately 1.3% of the sample comes from the top ten. Remarks on this clone: It has no known antigen specificity. One base away there is no much larger clone; base qualities are not given.

The germline V gene specifies SGDLS as CDR1 and YYNGEE as CDR2. Reading from cysteine to phenylalanine, the CDR3 counts 17 amino acids. Only the CDR3 DNA stays, 51 bases, in frame from base 1. For this chain, trimming is 1 base at the V end and 8 bases at the J end, and the number of junction bases without a gene match is 11. The source of this sequence is a female donor in good health, enrolled as a control in a pregnancy study. The receptor chain draws on TRBV9 and TRBJ2-1; TRBD2 fits 11 bases in the junction. The material was CD4+ T cells from peripheral blood mononuclear cells, obtained in the first trimester of pregnancy. The CDR3 here reads CASSVSDYSGGAHEQFF. The bases read TGTGCCAGCAGCGTATCTGACTATAGCGGGGGGGCGCATGAGCAGTTCTTC.